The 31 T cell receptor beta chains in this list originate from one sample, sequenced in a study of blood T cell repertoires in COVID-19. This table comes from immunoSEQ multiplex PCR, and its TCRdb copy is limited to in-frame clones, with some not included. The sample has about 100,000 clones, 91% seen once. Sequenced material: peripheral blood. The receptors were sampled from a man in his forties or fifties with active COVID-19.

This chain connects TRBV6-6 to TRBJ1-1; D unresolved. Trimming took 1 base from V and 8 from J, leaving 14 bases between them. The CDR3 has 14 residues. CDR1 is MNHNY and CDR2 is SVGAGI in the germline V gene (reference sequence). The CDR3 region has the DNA TGTGCCAGCAGTTACTTTCCCAAGGGAGGGGAAGCTTTCTTT. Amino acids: CASSYFPKGGEAFF.

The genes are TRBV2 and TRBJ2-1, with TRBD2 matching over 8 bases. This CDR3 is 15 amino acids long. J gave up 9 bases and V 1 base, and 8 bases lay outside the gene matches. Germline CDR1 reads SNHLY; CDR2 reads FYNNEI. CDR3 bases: TGTGCCAGCAGTGAAGGGGGACTAGGGCTCAGTGAGCAGTTCTTC. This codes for CASSEGGLGLSEQFF.

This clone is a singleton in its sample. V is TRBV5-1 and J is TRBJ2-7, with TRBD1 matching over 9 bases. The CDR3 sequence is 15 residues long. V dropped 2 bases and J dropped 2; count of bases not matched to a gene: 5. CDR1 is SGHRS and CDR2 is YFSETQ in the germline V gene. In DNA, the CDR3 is TGCGCCAGCAGCTTACAGGGGGCAGGAGCCTACGAGCAGTACTTC. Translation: CASSLQGAGAYEQYF.

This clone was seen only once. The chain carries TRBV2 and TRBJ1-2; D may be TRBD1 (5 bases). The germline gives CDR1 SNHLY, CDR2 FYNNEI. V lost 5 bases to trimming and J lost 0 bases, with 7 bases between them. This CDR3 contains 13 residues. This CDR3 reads CASSWGTNYGYTF. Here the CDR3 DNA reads TGTGCCAGCAGTTGGGGCACTAACTATGGCTACACCTTC.

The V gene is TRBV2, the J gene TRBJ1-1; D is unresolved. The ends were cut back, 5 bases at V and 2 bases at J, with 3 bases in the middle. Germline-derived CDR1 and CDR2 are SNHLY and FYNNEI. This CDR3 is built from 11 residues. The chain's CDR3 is CASSTNTEAFF. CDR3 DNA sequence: TGTGCCAGCAGTACTAACACTGAAGCTTTCTTT.

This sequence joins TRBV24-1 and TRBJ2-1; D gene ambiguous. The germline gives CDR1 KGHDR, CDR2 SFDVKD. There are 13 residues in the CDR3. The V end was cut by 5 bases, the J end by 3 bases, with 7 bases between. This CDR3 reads CATSGLDYNEQFF. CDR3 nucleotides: TGTGCCACCAGTGGGCTAGACTACAATGAGCAGTTCTTC.

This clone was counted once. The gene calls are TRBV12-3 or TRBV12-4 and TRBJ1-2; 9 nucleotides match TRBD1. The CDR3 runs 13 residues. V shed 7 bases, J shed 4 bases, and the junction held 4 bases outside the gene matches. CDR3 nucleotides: TGTGCCAGCACCCAGACAGGGGGCTATGGCTACACCTTC. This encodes CASTQTGGYGYTF.

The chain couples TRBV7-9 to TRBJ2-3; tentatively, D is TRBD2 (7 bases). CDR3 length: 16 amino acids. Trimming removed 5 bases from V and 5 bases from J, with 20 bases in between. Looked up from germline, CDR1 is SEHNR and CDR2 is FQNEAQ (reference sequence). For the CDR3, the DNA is TGTGCCAGCAGCCACTTCAACGGGGGGCGAGTAGATACGCAGTATTTT. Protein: CASSHFNGGRVDTQYF.

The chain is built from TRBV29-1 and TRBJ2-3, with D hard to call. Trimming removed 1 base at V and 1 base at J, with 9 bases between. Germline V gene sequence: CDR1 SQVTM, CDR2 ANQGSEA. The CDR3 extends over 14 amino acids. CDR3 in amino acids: CSVEASSRTDTQYF. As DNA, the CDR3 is TGCAGCGTTGAAGCCTCGTCCCGCACAGATACGCAGTATTTT.

In nucleotides, the CDR3 is TGTGCCAGCAGGAAGACTATTAAGGATACGCAGTATTTT. Residues: CASRKTIKDTQYF. The rearrangement uses TRBV27 and TRBJ2-3; possibly TRBD2 for D (5 bases). Germline CDR1 reads MNHEY; CDR2 reads SMNVEV (reference sequence). This CDR3 has 13 residues. Trimming took 6 bases from V and 6 from J, leaving 13 bases between them.

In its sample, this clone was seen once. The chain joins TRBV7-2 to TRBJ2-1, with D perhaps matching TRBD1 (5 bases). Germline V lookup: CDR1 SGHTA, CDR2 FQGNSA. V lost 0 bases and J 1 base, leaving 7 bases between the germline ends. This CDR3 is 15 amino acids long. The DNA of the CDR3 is TGTGCCAGCAGCTTAGCTCCAGGGTCCTACAATGAGCAGTTCTTC. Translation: CASSLAPGSYNEQFF.

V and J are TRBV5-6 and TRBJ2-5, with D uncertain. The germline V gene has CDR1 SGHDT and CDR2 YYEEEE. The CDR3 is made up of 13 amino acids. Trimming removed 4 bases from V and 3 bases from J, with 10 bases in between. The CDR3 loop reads CASSRGQKETQYF. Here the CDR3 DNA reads TGTGCCAGCAGCCGTGGTCAGAAAGAGACCCAGTACTTC.

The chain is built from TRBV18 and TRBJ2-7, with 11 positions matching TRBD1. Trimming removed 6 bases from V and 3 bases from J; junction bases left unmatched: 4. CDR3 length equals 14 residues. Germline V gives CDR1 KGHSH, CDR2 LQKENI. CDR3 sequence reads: CASSGTGGNYEQYF. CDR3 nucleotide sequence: TGTGCCAGCTCCGGGACAGGGGGAAACTACGAGCAGTACTTC.

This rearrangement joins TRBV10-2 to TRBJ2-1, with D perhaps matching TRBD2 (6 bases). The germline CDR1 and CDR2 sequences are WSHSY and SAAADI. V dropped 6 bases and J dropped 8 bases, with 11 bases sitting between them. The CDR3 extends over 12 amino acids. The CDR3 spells CASRRDSYEQFF. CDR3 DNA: TGCGCCAGCAGGAGGGACTCCTATGAGCAGTTCTTC.

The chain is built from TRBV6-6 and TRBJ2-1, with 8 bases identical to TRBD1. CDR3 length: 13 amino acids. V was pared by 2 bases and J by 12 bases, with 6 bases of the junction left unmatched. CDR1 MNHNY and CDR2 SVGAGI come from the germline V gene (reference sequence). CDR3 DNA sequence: TGTGCCAGCAGTTACAATATTGGGACAGGGCAGTTCTTC. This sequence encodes CASSYNIGTGQFF.

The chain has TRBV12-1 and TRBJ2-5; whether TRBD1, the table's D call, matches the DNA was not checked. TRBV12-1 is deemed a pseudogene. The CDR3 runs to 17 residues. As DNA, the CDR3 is TGTGCCAGCAGCTGGGGTCCGGGACAGGTTACCCAAGAGACCCAGTACTTC. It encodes CASSWGPGQVTQETQYF.

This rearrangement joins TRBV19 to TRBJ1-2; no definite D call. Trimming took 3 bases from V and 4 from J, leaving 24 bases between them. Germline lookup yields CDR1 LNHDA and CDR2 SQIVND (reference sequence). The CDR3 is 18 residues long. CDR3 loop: CASSMRESPTLGRYGYTF. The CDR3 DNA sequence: TGTGCCAGTAGTATGAGGGAGTCGCCCACTTTGGGTCGCTATGGCTACACCTTC.

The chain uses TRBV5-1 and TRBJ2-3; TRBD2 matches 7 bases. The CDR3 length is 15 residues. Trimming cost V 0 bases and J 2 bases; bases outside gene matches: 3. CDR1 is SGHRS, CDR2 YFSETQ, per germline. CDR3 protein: CASSLGGRDTDTQYF. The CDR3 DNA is TGCGCCAGCAGCTTGGGCGGGAGAGACACAGATACGCAGTATTTT.

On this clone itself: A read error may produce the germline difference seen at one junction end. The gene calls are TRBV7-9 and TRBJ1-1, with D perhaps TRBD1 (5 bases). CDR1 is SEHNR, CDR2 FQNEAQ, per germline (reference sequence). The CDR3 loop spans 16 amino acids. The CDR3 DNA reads TGTGCCAGCAGCCTGCGGGACGGAGGGGTGAAGACTGAAGCTTTCTTT. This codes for CASSLRDGGVKTEAFF.

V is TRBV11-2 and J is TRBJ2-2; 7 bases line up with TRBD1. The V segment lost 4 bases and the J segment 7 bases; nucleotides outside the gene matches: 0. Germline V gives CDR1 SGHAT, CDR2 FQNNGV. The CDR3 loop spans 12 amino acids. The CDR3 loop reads CASSYRGGELFF. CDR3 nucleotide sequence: TGTGCCAGCAGCTACAGGGGCGGGGAGCTGTTTTTT. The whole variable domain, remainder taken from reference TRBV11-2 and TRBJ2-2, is EAGVAQSPRYKIIEKRQSVAFWCNPISGHATLYWYQQILGQGPKLLIQFQNNGVVDDSQLPKDRFSAERLKGVDSTLKIQPAKLEDSAVYLCASSYRGGELFFGEGSRLTVL.

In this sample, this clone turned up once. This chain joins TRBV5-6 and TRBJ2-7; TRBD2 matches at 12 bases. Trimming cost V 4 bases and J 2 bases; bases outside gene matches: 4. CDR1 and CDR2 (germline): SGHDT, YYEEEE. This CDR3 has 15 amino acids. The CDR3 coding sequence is TGTGCCAGCAGCGCTAGCGGGAGGGCCCCCTACGAGCAGTACGTC. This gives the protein CASSASGRAPYEQYV.

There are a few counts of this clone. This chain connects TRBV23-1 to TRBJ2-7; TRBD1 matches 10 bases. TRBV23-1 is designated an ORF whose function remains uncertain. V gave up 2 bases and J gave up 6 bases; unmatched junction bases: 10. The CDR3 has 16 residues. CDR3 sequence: CASSQSYRDRGPEQYV. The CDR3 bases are TGCGCCAGCAGTCAAAGCTACCGGGACAGGGGACCCGAGCAGTACGTC.

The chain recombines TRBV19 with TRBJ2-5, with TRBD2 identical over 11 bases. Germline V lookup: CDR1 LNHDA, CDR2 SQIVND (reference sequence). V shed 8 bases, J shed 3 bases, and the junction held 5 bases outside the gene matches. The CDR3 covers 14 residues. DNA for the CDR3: TGTGCCAGTTCGACTAGCGGGGTAAAAGAGACCCAGTACTTC. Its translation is CASSTSGVKETQYF.

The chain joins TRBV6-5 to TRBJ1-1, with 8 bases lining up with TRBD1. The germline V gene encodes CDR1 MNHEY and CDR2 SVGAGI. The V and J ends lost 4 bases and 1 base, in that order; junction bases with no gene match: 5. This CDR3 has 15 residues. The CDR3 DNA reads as TGTGCCAGCAGTTCATCAGGGGGCCGGAACACTGAAGCTTTCTTT. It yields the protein CASSSSGGRNTEAFF.

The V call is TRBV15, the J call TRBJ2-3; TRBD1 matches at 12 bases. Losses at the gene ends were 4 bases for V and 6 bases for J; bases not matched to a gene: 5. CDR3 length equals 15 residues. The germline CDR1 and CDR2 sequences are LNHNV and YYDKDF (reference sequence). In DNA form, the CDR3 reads TGTGCCACCAGCAACCGGGACAGGGGGCCGGATACGCAGTATTTT. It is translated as CATSNRDRGPDTQYF.

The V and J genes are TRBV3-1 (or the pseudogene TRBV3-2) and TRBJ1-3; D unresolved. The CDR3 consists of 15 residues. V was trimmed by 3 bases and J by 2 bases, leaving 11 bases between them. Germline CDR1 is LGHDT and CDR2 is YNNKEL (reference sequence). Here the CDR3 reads CASSQRGFPGNTIYF. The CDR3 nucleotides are TGTGCCAGCAGCCAGAGAGGGTTCCCTGGAAACACCATATATTTT.

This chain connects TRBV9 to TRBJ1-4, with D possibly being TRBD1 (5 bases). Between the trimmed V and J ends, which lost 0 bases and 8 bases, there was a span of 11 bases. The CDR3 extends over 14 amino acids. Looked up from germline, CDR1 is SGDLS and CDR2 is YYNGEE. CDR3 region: CASSVAGIGEKLFF. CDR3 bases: TGTGCCAGCAGCGTAGCAGGGATCGGAGAAAAACTGTTTTTT.

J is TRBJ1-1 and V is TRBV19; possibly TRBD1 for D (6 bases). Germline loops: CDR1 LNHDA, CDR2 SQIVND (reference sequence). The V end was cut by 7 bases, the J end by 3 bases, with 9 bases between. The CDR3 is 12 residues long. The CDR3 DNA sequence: TGTGCCAGTACTAGGGGGTACACTGAAGCTTTCTTT. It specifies CASTRGYTEAFF.

The CDR3 spells CASSPDRVENSPLHF. The CDR3 nucleotides read TGCGCCAGCAGCCCTGACAGGGTAGAGAATTCACCCCTCCACTTT. The chain combines TRBV5-1 with TRBJ1-6, with TRBD1 identical over 7 bases. The CDR3 covers 15 residues. Germline V gene sequence: CDR1 SGHRS, CDR2 YFSETQ. V lost 4 bases to trimming and J lost 7 bases; unmatched junction nucleotides: 8.

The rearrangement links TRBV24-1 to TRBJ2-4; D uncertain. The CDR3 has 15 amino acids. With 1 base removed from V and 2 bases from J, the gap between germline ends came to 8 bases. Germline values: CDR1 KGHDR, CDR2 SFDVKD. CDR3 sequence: CATSDFQSSKNIQYF. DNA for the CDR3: TGTGCCACCAGTGATTTCCAGTCATCCAAAAACATTCAGTACTTC.

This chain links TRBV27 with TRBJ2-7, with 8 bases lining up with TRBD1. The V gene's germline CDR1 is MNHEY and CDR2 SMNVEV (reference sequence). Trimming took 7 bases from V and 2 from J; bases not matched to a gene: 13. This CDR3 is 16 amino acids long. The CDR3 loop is CASKKIGGQGTYEQYF. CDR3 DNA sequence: TGTGCCAGCAAAAAGATAGGTGGACAGGGCACCTACGAGCAGTACTTC.